This T cell receptor (beta chain) was sequenced in a study of T cell repertoires in aging, cancer and after chemotherapy. Study details: Clear clonal overlap appeared across healthy donor samples taken over several months to years.

A mixed TRB-A/B primer pool amplified rearranged TRB by multiplex touch-down PCR. Via MiXCR, TCRdb re-called the multiplex PCR reads, giving one row per CDR3 protein. Of some 9,000 distinct CDR3 sequences listed, approximately 25% were seen once; the top ten hold roughly 2.6%. V lost 6 bases, J lost 8 bases, and 7 bases stayed unmatched. The CDR3 extends over 14 amino acids. By sample fraction, this clonotype is medium-sized (0.01 to 0.1%). Amplification of TCR beta used genomic DNA extracted from peripheral blood. The TCR sequence derives from a human donor in good health. The chain has TRBV12-3 or TRBV12-4 and TRBJ1-2, with 12 bases aligning to TRBD1. The sample comprised blood. CDR3 bases: TGTGCCAGCAGCCGGGGACAGGGGGCAAGAGGCTACACCTTC. This gives the protein CASSRGQGARGYTF.